This entry features one T cell receptor beta chain sequence. Its antigen is as yet unknown. The V and J ends lost 3 bases and 4 bases respectively, with 13 bases between them. This CDR3 spans 14 amino acids. Germline assignment: CDR1 DFQATT and CDR2 SNEGSKA (reference sequence). A single record per CDR3 protein comes from TCRdb applying MiXCR to the reads. The sample carries hundreds of thousands of distinct CDR3 sequences, approximately 22% recorded once. The source of the sample is a study of T cell repertoires in cytomegalovirus infection. About the research overall: CMV infection and matching HLA type were both indicated by public TCR beta signatures. Study-wide findings and caveats: HLA-C-restricted CMV clonotypes gave the most frequent clonotype in two of eight donors. Cumulative public TCR beta family frequency identified CMV carriers with the relevant HLA.

Sequencing was performed on CD8+ T cells from PBMCs. This clonotype was obtained from a human donor in good health (CMV status not recorded). Some clones in this sample may be carry-over from other donors' samples. The chain recombines TRBV20-1 with TRBJ2-1; D is unclear. Written as DNA, the CDR3 is TGCAGTGCTAGTCGCGGCACGTCTTACAATGAGCAGTTCTTC. Translation gives CSASRGTSYNEQFF.